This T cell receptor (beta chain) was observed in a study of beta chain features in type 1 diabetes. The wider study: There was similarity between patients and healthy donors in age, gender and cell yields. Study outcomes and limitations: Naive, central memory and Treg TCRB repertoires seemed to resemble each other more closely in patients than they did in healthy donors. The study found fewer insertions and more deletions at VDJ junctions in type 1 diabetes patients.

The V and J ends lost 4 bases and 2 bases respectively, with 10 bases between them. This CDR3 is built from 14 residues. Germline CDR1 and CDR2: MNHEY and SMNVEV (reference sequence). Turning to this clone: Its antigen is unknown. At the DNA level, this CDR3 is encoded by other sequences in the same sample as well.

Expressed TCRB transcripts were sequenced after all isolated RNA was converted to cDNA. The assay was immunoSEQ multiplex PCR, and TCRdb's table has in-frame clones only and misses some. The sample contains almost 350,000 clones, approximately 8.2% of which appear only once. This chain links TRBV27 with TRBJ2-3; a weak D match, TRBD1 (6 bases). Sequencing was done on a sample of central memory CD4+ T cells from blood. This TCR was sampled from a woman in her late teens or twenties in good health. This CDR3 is CASSSPGHTDTQYF. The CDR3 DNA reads TGTGCCAGCAGTTCCCCGGGACACACAGATACGCAGTATTTT.